This TCR beta chain was documented in a study of blood T cells in healthy people across ages (dated by TCRdb to between 2015 and 2016). Notes on the research overall: In model experiments, template switching captured about one uniquely barcoded TCR beta cDNA molecule for every two T cells. The donors were divided into four age groups: young (average around 17 years), middle-aged (approximately 42), aged (around 59) and long-lived (about 80). Two additional independent replicas of 1 million unique cDNA reads from the same blood draw were analyzed for two donors (one aged 18 to 30 and one aged 80 or older). To track age-related changes in TCR beta repertoire diversity, the study relied on deep sequencing normalized with unique cDNA molecular identifiers. To avoid experimental bias, donors of different ages were distributed randomly across sequencing lanes.

The protocol used for the library was 5' RACE. This sample was sequenced with an Illumina HiSeq 2500. A second PCR of about 7 to 12 cycles was run with a J-beta primer mix and a sample-barcoded 5' primer. Each TCR beta cDNA molecule received a unique molecular identifier from a template-switch 5' adaptor carrying 12 random nucleotides. Each sample yielded at least 2.5 million CDR3-containing paired-end reads. All of the RNA was converted into first-strand cDNA using the Mint cDNA synthesis kit, with a TRBC-specific oligonucleotide serving as the primer. All cDNA was treated with uracil-DNA glycosylase and then went through a first 18-cycle PCR with the universal primers M1SS and BC2_uni_R. Concerning the study's data processing: Each sample was normalized by randomly selecting 1 million high-quality reads, each carrying a distinct molecular identifier. Instead of being binned into consensus sequences, reads that shared molecular identifiers were thrown out. MiTCR, set to a Q25 quality threshold and the strictest error-elimination algorithm, was used for CDR3 identification, clonotype clustering and error correction. A nonparametric unseen species model with Euler transformation was used to estimate a lower bound on total TCR beta diversity. TCRdb reran the public reads through fastp at Q25 and MiXCR, keeping productive beta chains. Every distinct CDR3 protein forms one entry, paired with its most common genes and DNA. TCRdb assigned the V and J calls; the authors' analysis was not used. The sample contains hundreds of thousands of distinct CDR3 sequences, around 21% of them found a single time. The leading ten clones occupy 3.5% to 4% of the sample.

The germline V gene sets CDR1 to SNHLY and CDR2 to FYNNEI. From cysteine to phenylalanine, the CDR3 is 13 amino acids long. The CDR3 DNA has 39 bases and is translated from base 1. The junction carries 14 bases between V and J, which are trimmed by 7 bases and 5 bases respectively. Broader findings and caveats from the paper: The CMV infection status of donors was not known, potentially confounding age-related changes in expanded clonotypes. Compared with the aged group, the long-lived group had more naive CD4+ T cells, fewer expanded clones and increased TCR diversity, a pattern suggesting age selection. Estimates of total diversity based on one million sequenced T cells were considered lower bounds and underestimates. As age increased, observed TCR beta diversity per million T cells dropped in a roughly linear way, and a significant reduction was already evident by age 40. Since profiling was done on bulk unsorted PBMCs, naive and antigen-experienced compartments could not be conclusively compared. Observed TCR beta diversity correlated strongly with the percentage of naive T cells measured by flow cytometry.

The donors were under 40 Caucasian individuals from Russia, aged about 6 to 95 years, who were systemically healthy. Ten milliliters of peripheral blood were drawn from each donor into EDTA-treated Vacutainer tubes. Ficoll-Paque density-gradient centrifugation was used to isolate PBMCs, with at least 6 million obtained per sample. Total RNA, at least 6 micrograms per sample, was extracted from PBMCs with Trizol reagent. The percentages of naive CD45RAhigh/CD27high T cells were determined by flow cytometry on a PBMC aliquot from every donor. Comment on this clonotype: It lacks a known antigen. No base qualities exist here, and no much larger clone lies one base off it.

The sample consisted of blood. This TCR derives from a man aged 70-80 years in good health. The rearrangement combines TRBV2 with TRBJ2-5; no confident D gene assignment can be made. Here the CDR3 is given as CASNARERETQYF. The DNA sequence is given as TGTGCCAGCAACGCACGTGAAAGGGAGACCCAGTACTTC.